Included here is one TCR beta chain sequence, with context. There are a few counts of this clone. The antigen it binds to is not known. No base-level quality is on record; no much larger clone is a single base apart. All of the isolated RNA was reverse transcribed with the High Capacity cDNA Reverse Transcription Kit, so expressed TCRB transcripts were sequenced. Deep immunoSEQ sequencing was applied to naive, central memory and regulatory T cell samples, giving an average of about 3.4 million total reads per sample. Sorted cells were lysed in RLT buffer, and RNA was extracted using DNase-treated RNeasy Micro or Mini kits according to cell number. To prevent cross-contamination, each cell subset was processed individually, whereas patient and healthy donor samples were processed jointly. The immunoSEQ multiplex PCR was used to amplify TCRB sequences from cDNA, generating 87-bp fragments that spanned the CDR3 region. The amplicons were sequenced using the Illumina HiSeq platform. In the original analysis: PCR bias was corrected computationally using synthetic template baselines, and reads within Hamming distance 2 were collapsed, with unmergeable singletons discarded. By aligning reads against IMGT, V, D and J genes, CDR3 length, and insertions or deletions at six rearrangement sites were assigned. Within each subset, clonotype counts were normalized to the number of sorted cells before true diversity and Gini coefficients were calculated with the tcR R package. The overlap coefficient, calculated on TCRB nucleotide sequences, was used to quantify repertoire sharing. Out-of-frame TCRB sequences from naive cells were analyzed as a proxy for the pre-selection repertoire. What TCRdb holds here is the immuneACCESS table cut down to in-frame rearrangements. Part of the clones is not present; checked against another copy, under half of the missing clones reflect an unresolved V gene, and the others are unexplained. The V and J calls and clone size were taken over from that table, and D and trimming were inferred from the DNA. This sample has hundreds of thousands of clones in its table, and around 15% of those were observed once. Less than 0.025% of the sample is in the top ten clones.

CDR1 and CDR2, looked up from the germline V gene, are ENHRY and SYGVKD. The CDR3 holds 13 amino acids from the cysteine to the phenylalanine. Of the read, only the CDR3 DNA is kept; its 39 bases are in frame from base 1. Cut back by 4 bases and 8 bases, the V and J ends lie 14 bases apart. The entry originates in a study of beta chain features in type 1 diabetes (dated by TCRdb to the late 2010s). As for the study more broadly: Mean age, gender distribution, total cell number and subset yield were not different between patients and healthy donors. Across all samples, roughly 110,000,000 sorted cells were examined, and cell number per subset correlated strongly with RNA yield. In the study, recently diagnosed type 1 diabetes patients and matched healthy donors were compared on the TCRB repertoires of their sorted circulating CD4+ T cell subsets. Naive and central memory subsets were obtained from all 30 or so donors, but regulatory and stem cell-like memory subsets were isolated from only 8 patients and 8 healthy donors.

A single peripheral blood draw of about 116 mL on average was collected from each donor into heparinised tubes. A BD FACSAria II was used to sort naive, central memory, regulatory and stem cell-like memory CD4+ T cells with a panel that included CD45RO, CCR7, CD25, CD127, CD95 and CD27. Every sorted population had a purity above 98%. Right away, PBMCs were isolated by Lymphoprep density gradient centrifugation and were stained directly, with no culture step. So that batch effects would be minimized, each experiment stained and sorted samples in pairs, pairing one healthy donor with one patient. General conclusions and limits of the study: In all four CD4+ subsets, TCRB CDR3 length was moderately but significantly shorter in type 1 diabetes patients. At VDJ recombination sites, patients with type 1 diabetes made fewer insertions and deleted more nucleotides, a pattern implying thymic rearrangement abnormalities. Sequencing cDNA rather than genomic DNA could over-represent highly expressing activated cells, although activation and CD3 levels did not differ between groups. Because small numbers of individuals were included in the HLA sub-analyses, any influence of HLA type on TCRB rearrangement was left unresolved. Shorter templates might be favored by PCR, yet because patient and control samples were amplified and corrected together, any such skew would affect both groups equally. Naive, central memory and regulatory TCRB repertoires appeared to be more similar among patients than among healthy donors.

The chain was built from TRBV10-3 and TRBJ1-1, with the D segment identity uncertain. The material sequenced was naive CD4+ T cells from blood. According to the study, the label for this sample's cell subset or site signals: true naive CD4+ T cells. The receptor was derived from a man younger than 30 with type 1 diabetes. CDR3 sequence: CAISGRPNMEAFF. The sequenced DNA is TGTGCCATCAGTGGACGGCCGAATATGGAAGCTTTCTTT.